This TCR beta chain was identified during a study of T cells in localized non-small cell lung cancer. Points from the study as a whole: Higher blood T cell density tracked longer overall survival. Uninvolved adjacent lung, not tumor, had the highest T cell clonality.

Sequencing used immunoSEQ multiplex PCR; TCRdb keeps in-frame clones, though not all of them. The sample contains just under 20,000 clones, approximately 80% of which appear only once. This clone was observed a handful of times. Its antigen is currently unknown. Germline V gene data show CDR1 as SGHRS and CDR2 as YFSETQ. The CDR3 totals 12 residues. V lost 4 bases, J lost 5 bases, and 9 bases lay in between. The V and J genes are TRBV5-1 and TRBJ1-1; D unclear. The clonotype comes from a man aged 35-69 years with stage I lung adenocarcinoma. The source material was peripheral blood, sampled before any cancer treatment. The CDR3 region is CASSPPGTEAFF. DNA of the CDR3: TGCGCCAGCAGCCCCCCCGGGACTGAAGCTTTCTTT.